The next 13 T cell receptor beta chains were all read from a single sample in a study of blood T cell repertoires in COVID-19. Clones were read by immunoSEQ multiplex PCR, and TCRdb kept only the in-frame ones, dropping some. The sample holds a few hundred thousand clones; around 85% are singletons and the top ten take over 2%. What was sequenced was peripheral blood. These receptors all come from a woman between 65 and 79 years old with COVID-19, enrolled during active disease.

This chain connects TRBV5-1 to TRBJ2-3; TRBD2 agrees at 9 bases. The CDR3 spans 14 residues. Losses at the gene ends were 4 bases for V and 3 bases for J; bases not matched to a gene: 3. Germline CDR1 is SGHRS and CDR2 is YFSETQ. The CDR3 spells CASSRGGVTDTQYF. Written as DNA, the CDR3 is TGCGCCAGCAGCCGCGGGGGGGTGACAGATACGCAGTATTTT.

The chain employs TRBV6-6 and TRBJ1-1; the D gene is possibly TRBD1 (6 bases). Trimming cost V 5 bases and J 0 bases, with 16 bases left between them. The CDR3 covers 16 residues. Germline-derived CDR1 and CDR2 are MNHNY and SVGAGI (reference sequence). CDR3 coding DNA: TGTGCCAGCAGTAAAGGGGGTCACGAGATGAACACTGAAGCTTTCTTT. The encoded protein is CASSKGGHEMNTEAFF.

The chain uses TRBV5-5 and TRBJ2-2, with D tentatively TRBD1 (5 bases). The CDR3 totals 15 residues. V lost 4 bases and J lost 0, with 10 bases in between. The germline CDR1 and CDR2 sequences are SGHKS and YYEKEE (reference sequence). CDR3 coding DNA: TGTGCCAGCAGCCTGACAGTCGCGAACACCGGGGAGCTGTTTTTT. This gives the protein CASSLTVANTGELFF.

This clone was observed a few times. V gene TRBV19 combines with J gene TRBJ2-1; 7 bases fit TRBD1. The CDR3 contains 15 residues. Losses at the gene ends were 7 bases for V and 9 bases for J; bases not matched to a gene: 15. Germline CDR1 is LNHDA and CDR2 is SQIVND (reference sequence). The CDR3 loop is CASTPLPTGSSEQFF. The CDR3 DNA follows: TGTGCCAGTACCCCACTCCCGACAGGGTCGAGTGAGCAGTTCTTC.

The V gene is TRBV5-1, the J gene TRBJ2-2, with D maybe TRBD2 (5 bases). The germline V and J ends were trimmed by 7 bases and 3 bases, with 10 bases remaining between them. CDR1 and CDR2 from the germline V gene are SGHRS and YFSETQ. This CDR3 is 13 amino acids long. CDR3 sequence (DNA): TGCGCCAGCTGTCCCGGGGACACCGGGGAGCTGTTTTTT. This codes for CASCPGDTGELFF.

The gene calls are TRBV19 and TRBJ1-5, with D uncertain. Germline lookup yields CDR1 LNHDA and CDR2 SQIVND (reference sequence). V dropped 1 base and J dropped 5 bases, with 9 bases sitting between them. This CDR3 has 14 residues. This CDR3 is CASSIVWGDQPQHF. CDR3 nucleotides: TGTGCCAGTAGTATAGTATGGGGAGATCAGCCCCAGCATTTT.

This chain joins TRBV5-8 and TRBJ1-2, with D perhaps matching TRBD1 (5 bases). There are 12 residues in the CDR3. Trimming took 4 bases from V and 4 from J, leaving 8 bases between them. Germline loops: CDR1 SGHTS, CDR2 YDEGEE. The CDR3 is CASSRGGYGYTF. CDR3 bases: TGTGCCAGCAGCCGCGGGGGCTATGGCTACACCTTC. The whole variable domain, remainder taken from reference TRBV5-8 and TRBJ1-2, is EAGVTQSPTHLIKTRGQQATLRCSPISGHTSVYWYQQALGLGLQFLLWYDEGEERNRGNFPPRFSGRQFPNYSSELNVNALELEDSALYLCASSRGGYGYTFGSGTRLTVV.

This clone was counted a few times. The chain combines TRBV7-2 with TRBJ1-2; D unclear. Trimming stripped 2 bases from V and 4 bases from J, with 14 bases between. CDR1 and CDR2 (germline): SGHTA, FQGNSA. CDR3 size: 15 residues. CDR3: CASSLSGVTTYGYTF. The CDR3 DNA sequence: TGTGCCAGCAGCTTATCGGGTGTTACCACCTATGGCTACACCTTC.

The chain carries TRBV6-5 and TRBJ2-7; 7 bases align to TRBD1. Germline values: CDR1 MNHEY, CDR2 SVGAGI. V was pared by 2 bases and J by 3 bases, with 10 bases of the junction left unmatched. This CDR3 contains 16 residues. CDR3 DNA sequence: TGTGCCAGCAGTTACGGGTGGAGACAGGGTTTCTACGAGCAGTACTTC. This gives the protein CASSYGWRQGFYEQYF.

The genes are TRBV6-2 or TRBV6-3 and TRBJ2-7; 7 bases fit TRBD1. Looked up from germline, CDR1 is MNHEY and CDR2 is SVGEGT. V was clipped by 0 bases and J by 3 bases; unmatched bases: 8. This CDR3 is 16 amino acids long. CDR3 residues: CASSYSGIGTDYEQYF. DNA for the CDR3: TGTGCCAGCAGTTACTCAGGAATCGGGACAGACTACGAGCAGTACTTC.

The chain joins TRBV7-6 to TRBJ1-1; 7 bases match TRBD1. V gave up 4 bases and J gave up 0 bases; unmatched junction bases: 8. The CDR3 contains 16 residues. CDR1 is SGHVS and CDR2 is FNYEAQ in the germline V gene. CDR3 protein: CASSSTGTPLNTEAFF. DNA for the CDR3: TGTGCCAGCAGCTCGACAGGGACCCCTCTGAACACTGAAGCTTTCTTT.

The chain carries TRBV6-5 and TRBJ1-1; 9 positions agree with TRBD1. V shed 10 bases and J 0 bases; nucleotides not matched to a gene: 9. The CDR3 has 15 amino acids. Germline assignment: CDR1 MNHEY and CDR2 SVGAGI. CDR3 residues: CATSDRGEVNTEAFF. The CDR3 DNA follows: TGTGCCACCTCGGACAGGGGAGAGGTGAACACTGAAGCTTTCTTT.

The chain employs TRBV6-5 and TRBJ1-2, with D tentatively TRBD1 (6 bases). The CDR3 sequence is 12 residues long. The V end lost 7 bases, the J end lost 8 bases, and 14 bases lay between the germline ends. Germline CDR1 is MNHEY and CDR2 is SVGAGI. CDR3 sequence: CASKRGAQGYTF. CDR3 nucleotides: TGTGCCAGCAAACGGGGGGCGCAAGGCTACACCTTC.